This is a list of T cell receptor beta chains from one sample in a study of T cells in Graves' hyperthyroidism and ophthalmopathy. TCRdb reanalysed the multiplex PCR reads using MiXCR and keeps one entry per CDR3 protein. The data contain approximately 150,000 distinct CDR3 sequences, over 7.5% of them singletons. Sequenced material: blood. These receptors were collected from a young woman with Graves' hyperthyroidism that later progressed to Graves' ophthalmopathy. The CDR3 runs from the conserved cysteine through the conserved F or W. The D gene is left open where the match is weak. Clone size is stated in some rows and not others, as once, few, many or a class when expanded.

CDR3: CASSRTGGRNQPQHF; DNA: TGCGCCAGCAGCAGGACAGGGGGACGCAATCAGCCCCAGCATTTT; V: TRBV10-2; size: many; J: TRBJ1-5; D: TRBD1
CDR3: CASSYGTEYNSPLHF; DNA: TGTGCCAGCAGTTACGGGACCGAGTATAATTCACCCCTCCACTTT; V: TRBV6-5; size: many; J: TRBJ1-6; D: .
CDR3: CASSLGTGYQPQHF; DNA: TGTGCCAGCAGTTTAGGGACAGGGTATCAGCCCCAGCATTTT; V: TRBV27; size: .; J: TRBJ1-5; D: TRBD1
CDR3: CASSWRDREGEQYF; DNA: TGTGCCAGCAGCTGGCGGGACAGGGAGGGCGAGCAGTACTTC; V: TRBV7-8; size: many; J: TRBJ2-7; D: TRBD1
CDR3: CASSRTGLYYEQYF; DNA: TGTGCCAGCAGTCGGACGGGGCTCTACTACGAGCAGTACTTC; V: TRBV27; size: many; J: TRBJ2-7; D: .
CDR3: CASSIGYGNTEAFF; DNA: TGTGCCAGTAGTATAGGTTACGGGAACACTGAAGCTTTCTTT; V: TRBV19; size: many; J: TRBJ1-1; D: .
CDR3: CASSTAQGNTEAFF; DNA: TGTGCCAGCAGTACCGCCCAGGGTAACACTGAAGCTTTCTTT; V: TRBV6-1; size: many; J: TRBJ1-1; D: .
CDR3: CASRSTRTANTEAFF; DNA: TGTGCCAGTAGATCGACCCGGACGGCTAACACTGAAGCTTTCTTT; V: TRBV19; size: many; J: TRBJ1-1; D: .
CDR3: CSVSGHQTYEQYF; DNA: TGCAGCGTTTCGGGACACCAGACCTACGAGCAGTACTTC; V: TRBV29-1; size: .; J: TRBJ2-7; D: .
CDR3: CASSPIHPSGANVLTF; DNA: TGCGCCAGCAGCCCTATTCACCCCTCTGGGGCCAACGTCCTGACTTTC; V: TRBV4-1; size: .; J: TRBJ2-6; D: .
CDR3: CASSYSVGGSGANVLTF; DNA: TGTGCCAGCAGTTACTCGGTTGGGGGCTCTGGGGCCAACGTCCTGACTTTC; V: TRBV6-6; size: many; J: TRBJ2-6; D: .